A selection of T cell receptor beta chains follows, all from one sample in a study of cytomegalovirus exposure and HLA in healthy donors. Sequencing used immunoSEQ multiplex PCR; TCRdb keeps in-frame clones, though not all of them. The sample records 75,000 to 90,000 clones, around 77% being singletons. Material: PBMCs. These receptors were obtained from a woman aged 35 to 49 in good health and CMV-seropositive. The CDR3 runs from the conserved cysteine through the conserved F or W. A D gene is named only where the DNA matches it firmly. Only some rows state a clone size, as once, few, many or a class for expanded clones.

J gene,D gene,clone size,V gene,CDR3 DNA,CDR3 protein
TRBJ1-2,-,once,TRBV29-1,TGCAGCGTTGACAAGGAGGGGTACTATGGCTACACCTTC,CSVDKEGYYGYTF
TRBJ1-1,-,-,TRBV30,TGTGCCTGGAGTACAGGGATTAACACTGAGGCTTTCTTT,CAWSTGINTEAFF
TRBJ2-1,TRBD2,-,TRBV9,TGTGCCAGCAGCGTGGGACTAGCGGGTCACAATGAGCAGTTCTTC,CASSVGLAGHNEQFF
TRBJ1-3,-,-,TRBV30,TGTGCCTGGAGCAGGGTGGCTGGAAACACCATATATTTT,CAWSRVAGNTIYF
TRBJ1-2,TRBD1,-,TRBV6-6,TGTGCCAGCCTCAACGGGACAGTTCATTATGGCTACACCTTC,CASLNGTVHYGYTF
TRBJ2-6,-,once,TRBV5-6,TGTGCCAGCAGCTTAGGGGTCTCTGGGGCCAACGTCCTGACTTTC,CASSLGVSGANVLTF
TRBJ1-1,-,-,TRBV6-5,TGTGCCAGCAGTTTGTCCCGGGACACCGTCTCTGAAGCTTTCTTT,CASSLSRDTVSEAFF
TRBJ2-1,-,-,TRBV7-2,TGTGCCAGCAGCTTAGTCGGAGGCTACAATGAGCAGTTCTTC,CASSLVGGYNEQFF
TRBJ2-2,TRBD1,-,TRBV6-5,TGTGCCAGCAGTTACAGCCCTGACAGGGTAACCGGGGAGCTGTTTTTT,CASSYSPDRVTGELFF
TRBJ1-1,-,-,TRBV7-9,TGTGCCAGCAGCTATTCCCAGGGTTCGGGTCGCACTGAAGCTTTCTTT,CASSYSQGSGRTEAFF
TRBJ2-5,TRBD2,few,TRBV4-1,TGCGCCAGCAGCCCAGAGGGACTAGCGGGAGGGCCTCGGGAGACCCAGTACTTC,CASSPEGLAGGPRETQYF
TRBJ2-7,-,few,TRBV29-1,TGCAGCGTTCGCGGCGGATACAGGGAATACGAGCAGTACTTC,CSVRGGYREYEQYF
TRBJ2-7,TRBD1,-,TRBV10-3,TGTGCCATCAGTGATACAGGGGTCGACGAGCAGTACTTC,CAISDTGVDEQYF
TRBJ1-1,-,-,TRBV30,TGTGCCTCCGTCTTGGCGCGGGGGAACACTGAAGCTTTCTTT,CASVLARGNTEAFF
TRBJ2-2,TRBD1,few,TRBV9,TGTGCCAGCAGCGTAGCGGTTGCAGGGGGCGACGGGGAGCTGTTTTTT,CASSVAVAGGDGELFF
TRBJ2-1,TRBD2,few,TRBV16,TGTGCCAGCAGCCAATCGACGGCTAGCGGGGACAACAATGAGCAGTTCTTC,CASSQSTASGDNNEQFF
TRBJ1-2,-,-,TRBV25-1,TGTGCCAGCAGTGAATACGCTAACTATGGCTACACCTTC,CASSEYANYGYTF
TRBJ2-2,-,-,TRBV14,TGTGCCAGCAGCCACAAGAACACCGGGGAGCTGTTTTTT,CASSHKNTGELFF
TRBJ2-3,TRBD1,-,TRBV6-4,TGTGCCAGCAGTGAAGCCACAGGGGATGCAGATACGCAGTATTTT,CASSEATGDADTQYF
TRBJ1-1,-,-,TRBV19,TGTGCCAGTAGTGCGCAACAGATACAGGGACTAAGCATGAACACTGAAGCTTTCTTT,CASSAQQIQGLSMNTEAFF
TRBJ1-1,-,-,TRBV5-1,TGCGCCAGCAGGGAGGGCGCGAACACTGAAGCTTTCTTT,CASREGANTEAFF
TRBJ2-7,TRBD1,-,TRBV6-6,TGTGCCAGCAGTTCAACGGACAGGAGCTCCTACGAGCAGTACTTC,CASSSTDRSSYEQYF
TRBJ2-7,-,-,TRBV29-1,TGCAGCGTTGAACTGTATACAGGAGCTAAACCCTACGAGCAGTACTTC,CSVELYTGAKPYEQYF
TRBJ1-6,-,few,TRBV5-6,TGTGCCAGCAACCAGCCCTATCGGGACATGAATAATTCACCCCTCAACTTT,CASNQPYRDMNNSPLNF
TRBJ2-2,TRBD1,-,TRBV6-5,TGTGCCAGCAGTTACCGGACAGGGGTTAACACCGGGGAGCTGTTTTTT,CASSYRTGVNTGELFF
TRBJ1-3,-,-,TRBV28,TGTGCCAGCAGTTACAGGGTTTCCTTGACTGGAAACACCATATATTTT,CASSYRVSLTGNTIYF
TRBJ2-7,-,-,TRBV6-5,TGTGCCAGCAGCCTAGGACAAACCTACGAGCAGTACTTC,CASSLGQTYEQYF
TRBJ1-5,-,-,TRBV25-1,TGTGCCAGCAGCGGAGGGCGATTCGGCAATCAGCCCCAGCATTTT,CASSGGRFGNQPQHF
TRBJ1-5,-,-,TRBV19,TGTGCCAGTAGTATACTTGGCGGGCCCCAGCATTTT,CASSILGGPQHF
TRBJ2-7,TRBD2,-,TRBV28,TGTGCCAGCAGGATTAGCGGGAGAGGAAGTTACGAGCAGTACTTC,CASRISGRGSYEQYF
TRBJ2-1,-,once,TRBV29-1,TGCAGCGTTCCCGACTTTCACTCCAACAATGAGCAGTTCTTC,CSVPDFHSNNEQFF
TRBJ2-6,TRBD2,-,TRBV7-9,TGTGCCACAACACTAGCGGGGTCTGGGGCCAACGTCCTGACTTTC,CATTLAGSGANVLTF
TRBJ2-7,-,-,TRBV7-2,TGTGCCAGCAGCTTAGCGTCGTCTCGGCTAGCGACCGACTACGAGCAGTACTTC,CASSLASSRLATDYEQYF
TRBJ1-5,-,-,TRBV7-9,TGTGCCAGCAGCCCGGGGGGACCTAGCAATCAGCCCCAGCATTTT,CASSPGGPSNQPQHF
TRBJ1-5,TRBD1,few,TRBV10-3,TGTGCCATCTCCCGGGACAGAGACAATCAGCCCCAGCATTTT,CAISRDRDNQPQHF
TRBJ2-1,-,once,TRBV7-8,TGTGCCAGCAGCTTATGGGGAGCTAGCGTAAATGAGCAGTTCTTC,CASSLWGASVNEQFF
TRBJ2-5,-,-,TRBV2,TGTGCCAGGACTGGGGGGGGCTATGAGACCCAGTACTTC,CARTGGGYETQYF
TRBJ2-4,-,-,TRBV28,TGTGCCAGCAGTTTCCGGGGTCATGCTGCCAAAAACATTCAGTACTTC,CASSFRGHAAKNIQYF
TRBJ2-7,TRBD2,-,TRBV5-4,TGTGCCAGCAGCCTGACTAGCGCGGCCTACGAGCAGTACTTC,CASSLTSAAYEQYF
TRBJ2-7,TRBD1,-,TRBV18,TGTGCCAGCTCCCCCTTGGGACAGGGGGTTCGTGAGCAGTACTTC,CASSPLGQGVREQYF
TRBJ2-1,TRBD1,-,TRBV5-1,TGCGCCAGCAGCTTATCCGGACAGGGGCTAGGCAATGAGCAGTTCTTC,CASSLSGQGLGNEQFF
TRBJ1-1,TRBD1,-,TRBV30,TGTGCCTGCCGCCGGGACAGCACACCAAACACTGAAGCTTTCTTT,CACRRDSTPNTEAFF
TRBJ1-2,-,-,TRBV6-4,TGTGCCAGCAGCGACGGCGGGCGGAATTATGGCTACACCTTC,CASSDGGRNYGYTF
TRBJ2-3,TRBD2,-,TRBV2,TGTGCCAGCAGTGAGGGGCTAGCGGGGGGTTCTAGCACAGATACGCAGTATTTT,CASSEGLAGGSSTDTQYF
TRBJ2-1,-,-,TRBV5-1,TGCGCCAGCAGCCCCTATGAGGCGGGATACAATGAGCAGTTCTTC,CASSPYEAGYNEQFF
TRBJ1-2,TRBD1,-,TRBV2,TGTGCCAGCAGTGAGGTAGGGGGCGGCTATGGCTACACCTTC,CASSEVGGGYGYTF
TRBJ1-5,TRBD1,-,TRBV6-1,TGTGCCAGCAGTGAAGGGACAGGGGGCAATCAGCCCCAGCATTTT,CASSEGTGGNQPQHF
TRBJ1-3,TRBD1,-,TRBV7-8,TGTGCCAGCAGCTTGGGACAGGCAATTTCTGGAAACACCATATATTTT,CASSLGQAISGNTIYF
TRBJ2-7,TRBD1,once,TRBV29-1,TGCAGCGTCGGGACAGGGCCCCCCGAGCAGTACTTC,CSVGTGPPEQYF
TRBJ2-7,-,-,TRBV6-5,TGTGCCAGCAGTGAAGAGGCACACCCTGACGAGCAGTACTTC,CASSEEAHPDEQYF
TRBJ2-7,-,few,TRBV6-1,TGTGCCAGCTCCCTCGGGAAGTACGAGCAGTACTTC,CASSLGKYEQYF
TRBJ2-1,TRBD2,-,TRBV6-1,TGTGCCAGCAGTGGTAGCGGGGGCCACCGAAAAAACAATGAGCAGTTCTTC,CASSGSGGHRKNNEQFF
TRBJ2-1,-,-,TRBV5-4,TGTGCCTCGTCCCCGGGAGAGATCTACAATGAGCAGTTCTTC,CASSPGEIYNEQFF
TRBJ2-1,-,-,TRBV6-6,TGTGCCAGCAACCGAACCGGGTCCTACTCCTACAATGAGCAGTTCTTC,CASNRTGSYSYNEQFF